The 14 T cell receptor beta chains reported below all come from one sample, sequenced in a study of T cell responses to AZD1222 COVID-19 vaccine. TCRdb keeps only in-frame clones here, not all; method: immunoSEQ multiplex PCR. The table lists about 270,000 clones, about 94% of them singletons. Specimen: peripheral blood, collected 28 days after the second AZD1222 dose. These TCRs come from an adult who received the AZD1222 COVID-19 vaccine.

This sequence joins TRBV27 and TRBJ2-5; TRBD2 matches 14 bases. Per the germline V gene, CDR1 is MNHEY and CDR2 is SMNVEV (reference sequence). The length of the CDR3 is 16 residues. Trimming removed 4 bases from V and 2 bases from J; junction bases left unmatched: 3. Written as DNA, the CDR3 is TGTGCCAGCAGTTCTGGACTAGCGGGAGGACAAGAGACCCAGTACTTC. Translating gives CASSSGLAGGQETQYF.

The rearrangement uses TRBV5-1 and TRBJ2-3; no clear D gene. CDR1 is SGHRS, CDR2 YFSETQ, per germline. This CDR3 has 14 amino acids. The ends were cut back, 1 base at V and 3 bases at J, with 9 bases in the middle. CDR3: CASSLMGFTDTQYF. CDR3 coding DNA: TGCGCCAGCAGCTTGATGGGTTTTACAGATACGCAGTATTTT.

Only one count was recorded for this clone. The chain combines TRBV7-3 with TRBJ2-1, with D possibly being TRBD1 (5 bases). Germline CDR1 is SGHTA and CDR2 is FQGTGA. The CDR3 is 15 amino acids. V dropped 0 bases and J dropped 7 bases, with 13 bases sitting between them. The CDR3 DNA reads as TGTGCCAGCAGCTTAACGGGGCATCCTCGGAATGAGCAGTTCTTC. Its translation is CASSLTGHPRNEQFF.

The CDR3 region has the DNA TGTGCCAGCAGTGATCGTAGCGGGATTTACGAGCAGTACTTC. Translation: CASSDRSGIYEQYF. This rearrangement joins TRBV6-1 to TRBJ2-7; 8 bases align to TRBD2. CDR1 is MNHNS, CDR2 SASEGT, per germline. The V gene end was trimmed by 3 bases and the J gene end by 4 bases; junction bases not matched to a gene: 5. The CDR3 is made up of 14 amino acids.

V and J are TRBV28 and TRBJ1-4; possible D gene TRBD1, 5 bases. CDR3 length: 16 amino acids. Germline CDR1 reads MDHEN; CDR2 reads SYDVKM. V lost 2 bases and J 5 bases, leaving 15 bases between the germline ends. Here the CDR3 DNA reads TGTGCCAGCAGTTTACCCGGACGGGGGGTAAATGAAAAACTGTTTTTT. It translates to CASSLPGRGVNEKLFF.

The genes are TRBV28 and TRBJ1-6; D gene unclear. Germline V gene lookup returns CDR1 MDHEN and CDR2 SYDVKM. The CDR3 has 13 amino acids. Trimming removed 6 bases at V and 4 bases at J, with 7 bases between. The CDR3 DNA reads TGTGCCAGCAGCGCTGGGTATAATTCACCCCTCCACTTT. Its protein is CASSAGYNSPLHF.

The J gene is TRBJ2-6, the V gene TRBV7-3; tentative D call: TRBD1 (5 bases). V gave up 5 bases and J gave up 4 bases, with 24 bases separating them. The CDR3 is made up of 19 amino acids. Germline V gene data show CDR1 as SGHTA and CDR2 as FQGTGA. CDR3 region: CASSPRVWGGLTGANVLTF. The DNA of the CDR3 is TGTGCCAGCAGCCCCCGTGTATGGGGCGGTTTGACCGGGGCCAACGTCCTGACTTTC.

V and J are TRBV2 and TRBJ1-5; no definite D call. Germline CDR1 reads SNHLY; CDR2 reads FYNNEI. V was shortened by 3 bases and J by 12 bases, with 15 bases between the two germline ends. This CDR3 contains 13 residues. CDR3 nucleotide sequence: TGTGCCAGCAGTGACCAGTTGGGAAGACTCCAGCATTTT. It yields the protein CASSDQLGRLQHF.

The rearrangement joins TRBV7-2 to TRBJ2-6; D is possibly TRBD1 or TRBD2 (5 bases each). CDR3 length: 16 residues. The V gene lost 9 bases and the J gene lost 0 bases, with 15 bases spanning the gap. The germline gives CDR1 SGHTA, CDR2 FQGNSA. The chain's CDR3 is CASSGRGFSGANVLTF. The CDR3 nucleotides are TGTGCCAGTTCGGGACGGGGATTCTCTGGGGCCAACGTCCTGACTTTC. The variable domain in full, completed from reference TRBV7-2 and TRBJ2-6, reads GAGVSQSPSNKVTEKGKDVELRCDPISGHTALYWYRQSLGQGLEFLIYFQGNSAPDKSGLPSDRFSAERTGGSVSTLTIQRTQQEDSAVYLCASSGRGFSGANVLTFGAGSRLTVL.

V gene TRBV28 combines with J gene TRBJ2-7, with 7 bases lining up with TRBD1. From germline, CDR1 is MDHEN and CDR2 SYDVKM. This CDR3 spans 12 amino acids. With V trimmed by 10 bases and J by 3 bases, 6 bases remained unmatched. The CDR3 DNA reads TGTGCCACCTGGGACAGCGTCTACGAGCAGTACTTC. Protein sequence: CATWDSVYEQYF.

The chain is built from TRBV28 and TRBJ2-7; 7 bases agree with TRBD1. CDR3 length: 13 residues. V lost 8 bases, J lost 3 bases, and 7 bases stayed unmatched. Germline V CDR1 and CDR2: MDHEN, SYDVKM. The CDR3 region is CASSQDRNYEQYF. CDR3 in DNA: TGTGCCAGCTCCCAGGACAGGAACTACGAGCAGTACTTC.

The gene calls are TRBV14 and TRBJ2-3; D may be TRBD1 or TRBD2 (5 bases each). With 5 bases removed from V and 4 bases from J, the gap between germline ends came to 13 bases. CDR1 and CDR2 (germline): SGHDN, FVKESK. The CDR3 spans 14 residues. CDR3 residues: CASSGQGPPDTQYF. Here the CDR3 DNA reads TGTGCCAGCAGCGGTCAGGGACCGCCAGATACGCAGTATTTT.

The rearrangement joins TRBV3-1 (or the pseudogene TRBV3-2) to TRBJ1-1; unclear D gene. Germline values: CDR1 LGHDT, CDR2 YNNKEL (reference sequence). CDR3 length: 14 residues. Trimming cost V 0 bases and J 5 bases, with 10 bases left between them. Written as DNA, the CDR3 is TGTGCCAGCAGCCAAGATGAGATGGGGACTGAAGCTTTCTTT. Its protein is CASSQDEMGTEAFF.

CDR3 sequence reads: CASSQFSRTSLGAYNEQFF. The CDR3 coding sequence is TGCGCCAGCAGCCAATTTAGTAGGACTTCCCTAGGGGCCTACAATGAGCAGTTCTTC. The genes are TRBV4-3 and TRBJ2-1; D might be TRBD1 or TRBD2, each matching 5 bases. Per the germline V gene, CDR1 is LGHNA and CDR2 is YSLEER. V was cut by 2 bases and J by 2 bases, with 22 bases left in between. The CDR3 length is 19 residues.